This TCR beta chain appears in the sequencing data of a study of cytomegalovirus exposure and HLA in healthy donors. The V end lost 2 bases, the J end lost 7 bases, and 9 bases lay between the germline ends. Germline lookup yields CDR1 SGHDT and CDR2 YYEEEE. CDR3 size: 12 residues. Produced via immunoSEQ multiplex PCR; TCRdb's table is partial and in-frame only. The data contain 100,000 to 150,000 clones, approximately 89% of them singletons. The sample taken for sequencing was PBMCs. The rearrangement uses TRBV5-6 and TRBJ1-1, with D hard to call. This sequence originates from a woman aged 18-30 years in good health and CMV-seronegative. CDR3 in amino acids: CASSFGWLEAFF. DNA of the CDR3: TGTGCCAGCAGCTTTGGCTGGCTTGAAGCTTTCTTT.